This T cell receptor beta chain comes out of a study of CD8 T cells in Susac syndrome. After extraction with the RNeasy kit, about 0.45 to 1 ug of the RNA was reverse transcribed using random hexamers. Multiplex PCR with immunoSEQ amplified the TCR beta CDR3 across 54 Vbeta and 13 Jbeta. TCRdb redid the calling of the immunoSEQ multiplex PCR reads with MiXCR, one entry per CDR3 protein. Among 150,000 to 200,000 distinct CDR3 sequences listed, roughly 92% were seen once. Per germline, CDR1 GTSNPN and CDR2 SVGIG (reference sequence). Trimming cost V 1 base and J 8 bases, with 10 bases left between them. This CDR3 contains 12 residues. General study findings and limits: The authors acknowledged that their TCR sequencing and HLA analysis involved a relatively small number of individuals. Clonal expansion was not observed in the Susac syndrome CD4+ T cell repertoires.

Comment on this clonotype: The antigen is not known.

Specimen: CD4+ T cells from PBMCs. The clonotype originates from a human donor with Susac syndrome. This chain joins TRBV30 and TRBJ2-3; possible D gene TRBD2, 5 bases. The CDR3 is CAWSGFEGTQYF. The DNA for the CDR3 is TGTGCCTGGAGTGGGTTCGAGGGTACGCAGTATTTT.